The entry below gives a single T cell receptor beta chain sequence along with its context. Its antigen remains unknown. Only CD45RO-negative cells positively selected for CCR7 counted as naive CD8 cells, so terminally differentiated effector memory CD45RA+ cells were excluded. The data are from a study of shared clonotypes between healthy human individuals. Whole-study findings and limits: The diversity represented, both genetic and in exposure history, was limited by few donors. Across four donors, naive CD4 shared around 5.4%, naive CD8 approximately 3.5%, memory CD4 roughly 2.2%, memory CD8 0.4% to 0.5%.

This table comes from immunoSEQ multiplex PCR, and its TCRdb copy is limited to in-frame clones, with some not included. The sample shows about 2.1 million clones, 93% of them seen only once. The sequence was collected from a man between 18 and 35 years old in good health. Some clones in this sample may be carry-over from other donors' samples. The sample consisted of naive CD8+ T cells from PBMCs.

The CDR3 DNA sequence: TGTGCCAGCAGCTGGACAGGGGGCTTCTACGAGCAGTACTTC. This codes for CASSWTGGFYEQYF. The chain carries TRBV25-1 and TRBJ2-5; 11 nucleotides line up with TRBD1. The DNA end is a closer match to TRBJ2-7, so the J assignment may be wrong. This CDR3 contains 14 residues. Per germline, CDR1 MGHDK and CDR2 SYGVNS.